These T cell receptor beta chains were read from a single sample in a study of cytomegalovirus exposure and HLA in healthy donors. Sequenced by immunoSEQ multiplex PCR; TCRdb stores in-frame clones only, minus some. The data contain about 170,000 clones, over 65% of them singletons. Specimen: PBMCs. These receptors came from a female donor in good health and CMV-seronegative. CDR3s include the opening cysteine and the closing phenylalanine or tryptophan. The order of the fields is clone size, V gene, CDR3 length, D gene, J gene, CDR3 protein, CDR3 DNA. D genes are given only for firm matches. Some rows mark clone size as missing; the rest say once, few, many or name a class of expanded clone.

NA	TRBV7-2	14	NA	TRBJ2-1	CASSPPWQFHEQFF	TGTGCCAGCAGCCCGCCTTGGCAATTCCATGAGCAGTTCTTC
few	TRBV14	16	TRBD2	TRBJ2-3	CASSQGGGFPTDTQYF	TGTGCCAGCAGCCAAGGCGGGGGGTTCCCCACAGATACGCAGTATTTT
few	TRBV9	15	TRBD2	TRBJ2-1	CASSSAGGPGDERFF	TGTGCCAGCAGCTCAGCGGGAGGGCCAGGCGATGAGCGGTTCTTC
NA	TRBV5-4	15	NA	TRBJ2-5	CASSLAARGRETQYF	TGTGCCAGCAGCTTGGCGGCCAGGGGGAGGGAGACCCAGTACTTC
NA	TRBV4-3	15	TRBD1	TRBJ2-4	CASSQAGQGKNIQYF	TGCGCCAGCAGCCAAGCCGGACAGGGGAAAAACATTCAGTACTTC
NA	TRBV5-5	15	TRBD1	TRBJ2-3	CASSRPGQGTDTQYF	TGTGCCAGCAGCAGACCGGGACAGGGGACAGATACGCAGTATTTT
NA	TRBV19	13	NA	TRBJ1-2	CASSGSLGHGYTF	TGTGCCAGTAGCGGTTCGTTGGGCCACGGCTACACCTTC
few	TRBV7-8	12	NA	TRBJ1-5	CASSPRDQPQHF	TGTGCCAGCAGTCCCAGGGATCAGCCCCAGCATTTT
NA	TRBV19	13	TRBD1	TRBJ2-7	CASRDRQGYEQYF	TGTGCCAGTAGAGATCGACAGGGCTACGAGCAGTACTTC
NA	TRBV30	17	TRBD2	TRBJ2-3	CAWTLSGGASSTDTQYF	TGTGCCTGGACTTTGAGCGGGGGGGCCTCTAGCACAGATACGCAGTATTTT
NA	TRBV19	14	TRBD2	TRBJ2-3	CASSRSGTTDTQYF	TGTGCCAGTAGTCGTAGCGGGACGACAGATACGCAGTATTTT
NA	TRBV9	16	TRBD2	TRBJ2-2	CASSVDLGGRARELFF	TGTGCCAGCAGCGTAGATCTTGGCGGGAGGGCAAGGGAGCTGTTTTTT
NA	TRBV5-1	12	NA	TRBJ2-7	CASSLSSYEQYF	TGCGCCAGCAGCTTGAGTAGCTACGAGCAGTACTTC
NA	TRBV7-6	15	TRBD2	TRBJ2-1	CASSPRTSGNNEQFF	TGTGCCAGCAGCCCAAGGACTAGCGGGAACAATGAGCAGTTCTTC
NA	TRBV11-3	15	NA	TRBJ2-1	CASSLGGGSYNEQFF	TGTGCCAGCAGCTTAGGGGGCGGCTCCTACAATGAGCAGTTCTTC
few	TRBV19	13	NA	TRBJ1-5	CASSVGHNQPQHF	TGTGCCAGTAGTGTTGGCCACAATCAGCCCCAGCATTTT
NA	TRBV5-1	17	TRBD1	TRBJ1-1	CASSSLAGTVRNREAFF	TGCGCCAGCAGCTCTCTTGCGGGGACAGTCCGGAACCGCGAAGCTTTCTTT
NA	TRBV25-1	14	NA	TRBJ1-2	CASTTTARGDGYTF	TGTGCCAGCACCACCACCGCGCGAGGAGATGGCTACACCTTC
NA	TRBV5-4	14	NA	TRBJ2-7	CASSPGSPTYEQYF	TGTGCCAGCAGCCCCGGGTCCCCAACGTACGAGCAGTACTTC
NA	TRBV5-8	15	TRBD1	TRBJ2-1	CASSGQGYSYNEQFF	TGTGCCAGCAGCGGACAGGGATATTCCTACAATGAGCAGTTCTTC
NA	TRBV28	13	NA	TRBJ2-7	CASSLGSAYEQYF	TGTGCCAGCAGTTTGGGCTCCGCCTACGAGCAGTACTTC
NA	TRBV30	21	TRBD1	TRBJ2-6	CAWGSFRRPPGQGTGANVLTF	TGTGCCTGGGGTTCCTTCAGACGACCGCCGGGACAGGGGACTGGGGCCAACGTCCTGACTTTC